This TCR beta chain came from a study of shared clonotypes between healthy human individuals. Study summary: The donors, two women and three men, were aged 18 to 49.

Details on this clone: Antigen unknown. Additional DNA sequences in this sample encode the identical CDR3.

From CD4+ cells came CD45RA+ naive and CD45RA-negative memory subsets. Some 32,000 T cell genomes, or about 0.2 ug DNA, went into the sorted-subset replicate PCRs. Sequenced by immunoSEQ multiplex PCR; TCRdb stores in-frame clones only, minus some. The sample yields approximately 2.3 million clones, just over 90% seen once. Germline trimming cut 1 base from V and 7 bases from J; bases unmatched to any gene: 4. The CDR3 has 14 amino acids. Germline CDR1 and CDR2: SGHTA and FQGNSA. Study conclusions and caveats: It was the few donors that limited the genetic and exposure-history diversity represented.

This sequence joins TRBV7-2 and TRBJ2-7; the match to TRBD2 covers 10 bases. Sequencing used naive CD4+ T cells from PBMCs. Subset defined: CD45RA+ positively selected. The sequence was collected from a man younger than 30 in good health. Some clones in this sample may be carry-over from other donors' samples. This chain's CDR3 is CASSLGTSGSEQYF. The CDR3 DNA reads TGTGCCAGCAGCTTAGGGACTAGCGGCAGTGAGCAGTACTTC.